This TCR beta chain was captured by sequencing in a study of vaccination and CD4 T cells after COVID-19. Overall study findings and caveats: A median of 86.3% of reactive clones, in convalescent patients, became evident only post-vaccination.

In this sample, this clonotype turned up a few times. Its antigen is unidentified. Noted treatment: roughly 10-day PBMC culture with coronavirus spike peptide pools or control peptides (ViraFEST assay). An Oncomine TCR Beta short-read assay was used to sequence the DNA from cultured CD4+ T cells. MiXCR was run by TCRdb on the PCR reads, yielding one entry per CDR3 protein. The table records tens of thousands of distinct CDR3 sequences, under 75% of them present only once. The sequence was collected from a human donor who had recovered from COVID-19. The sequencing sample was made of CD4+ T cells from blood, cultured in vitro.

The CDR3 DNA sequence: TGTGCCAGCAGGGAACAGGGGGCGTTTAACTATGGCTACACCTTC. Translation gives CASREQGAFNYGYTF. The chain joins TRBV12-3 or TRBV12-4 to TRBJ1-2; 9 nucleotides match TRBD1. Unmatched junction bases numbered 6, after V lost 6 bases and J lost 1 base. CDR3 length: 15 amino acids.